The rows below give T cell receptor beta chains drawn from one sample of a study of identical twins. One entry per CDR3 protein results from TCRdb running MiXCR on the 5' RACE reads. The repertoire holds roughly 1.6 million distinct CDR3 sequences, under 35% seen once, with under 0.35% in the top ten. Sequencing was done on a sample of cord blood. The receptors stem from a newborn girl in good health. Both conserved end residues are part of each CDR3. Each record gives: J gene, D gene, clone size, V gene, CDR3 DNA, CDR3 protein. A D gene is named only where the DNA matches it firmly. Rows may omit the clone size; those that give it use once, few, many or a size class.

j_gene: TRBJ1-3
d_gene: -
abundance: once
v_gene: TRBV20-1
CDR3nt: TGCAGTGCTAGCCTAAGGACCCCCTGGGGAAACACCATATATTTT
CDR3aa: CSASLRTPWGNTIYF

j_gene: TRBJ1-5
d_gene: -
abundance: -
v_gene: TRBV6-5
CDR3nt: TGTGCCAGCAGTTACCTCGGGCCCCAGAGGCTTAATCAGCCCCAGCATTTT
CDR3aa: CASSYLGPQRLNQPQHF

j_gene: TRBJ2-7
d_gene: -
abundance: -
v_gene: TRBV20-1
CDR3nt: TGCAGTGCTAGAGATAGGCTAGCGACATCACCCTACAATGAGCAGTACTTC
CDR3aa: CSARDRLATSPYNEQYF

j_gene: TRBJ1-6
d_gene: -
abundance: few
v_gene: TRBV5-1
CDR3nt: TGCGCCAGCAGCTCCCGGGGGAATGGAAGGAATTCACCCCTCCACTTT
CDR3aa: CASSSRGNGRNSPLHF

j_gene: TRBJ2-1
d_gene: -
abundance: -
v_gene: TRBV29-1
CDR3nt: TGCGGCGTTTCGAATGATGAGCAGTTCTTC
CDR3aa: CGVSNDEQFF

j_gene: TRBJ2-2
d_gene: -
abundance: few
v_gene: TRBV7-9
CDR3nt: TGTGCCAGCAGCTTAGCGGCTAGTTTGTTCGGGGAGCTGTTTTTT
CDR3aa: CASSLAASLFGELFF

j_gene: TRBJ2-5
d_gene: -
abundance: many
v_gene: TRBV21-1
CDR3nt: TGTGCCAGCAGCAAAGGGTTAAGGGAACTAAAAGAGACCCAGTACTTC
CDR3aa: CASSKGLRELKETQYF

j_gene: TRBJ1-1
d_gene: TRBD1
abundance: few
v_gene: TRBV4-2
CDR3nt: TGTGCCAGCAGCCCGGAGACAGGGGGCTCCACTGAAGCTTTCTTT
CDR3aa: CASSPETGGSTEAFF

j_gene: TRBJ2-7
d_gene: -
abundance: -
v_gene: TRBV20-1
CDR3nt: TGCAGTGCTAGACTGGGGTCCGACCACGAGCAGTACTTC
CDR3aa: CSARLGSDHEQYF

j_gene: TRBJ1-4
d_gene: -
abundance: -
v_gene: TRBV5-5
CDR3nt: TGTGCCAGCAGCATGGGGACCGAATCGTGGGAAAAACTGTTTTTT
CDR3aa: CASSMGTESWEKLFF

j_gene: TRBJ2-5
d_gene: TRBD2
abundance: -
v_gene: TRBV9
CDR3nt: TGTGCCAGCAGCGCGCGGACTAGCGGGAGGATATATGAACAGTACTTC
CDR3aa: CASSARTSGRIYEQYF

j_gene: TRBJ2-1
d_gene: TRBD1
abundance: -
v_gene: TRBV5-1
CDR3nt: TGCGCCAGCAGCTTGGAATACAGGGGAAGCAATGAGCAGTTCTTC
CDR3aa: CASSLEYRGSNEQFF

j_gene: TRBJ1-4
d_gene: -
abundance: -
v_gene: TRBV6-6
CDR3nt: TGTGCCTGCAGCCTGCCGGGCACAACTAATGAAAAACTGTTTTTT
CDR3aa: CACSLPGTTNEKLFF

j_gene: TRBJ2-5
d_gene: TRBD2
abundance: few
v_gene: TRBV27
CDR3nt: TGTGCCAGCAGCGGGGGACTAGCGGGGTTAGAGACCCAGTACTTC
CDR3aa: CASSGGLAGLETQYF

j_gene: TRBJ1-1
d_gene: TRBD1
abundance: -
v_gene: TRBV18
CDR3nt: TGTGCCAGCTCACCGAACAGGGGGAGCACTGAAGCTTTCTTT
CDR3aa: CASSPNRGSTEAFF

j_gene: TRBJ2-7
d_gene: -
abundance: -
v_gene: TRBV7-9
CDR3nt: TGTGCCAGCAGCTCGAGGGACGCCCCCTACGAGCAGTACTTC
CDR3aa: CASSSRDAPYEQYF

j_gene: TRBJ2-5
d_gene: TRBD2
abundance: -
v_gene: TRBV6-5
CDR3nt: TGTGCCAGCAGTTACGGGGAAACTAGCGGGAGCGCCCAAGAGACCCAGTACTTC
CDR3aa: CASSYGETSGSAQETQYF

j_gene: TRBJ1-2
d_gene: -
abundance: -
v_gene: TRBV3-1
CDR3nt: TGTGCCAGCAGCCAAGATCTGGGGGGCCTCTATGGCTACACCTTC
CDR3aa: CASSQDLGGLYGYTF

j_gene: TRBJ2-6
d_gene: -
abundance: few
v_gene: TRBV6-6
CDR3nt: TGTGCCAGCAGTTACGCAAGGGTGGGCTCTGGGGCCAACGTCCTGACTTTC
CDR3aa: CASSYARVGSGANVLTF

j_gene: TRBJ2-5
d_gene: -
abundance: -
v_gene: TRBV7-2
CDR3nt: TGTGCCAGCAGCTTACTCAGGCGGCGCAATGAGCAGTACTTC
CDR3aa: CASSLLRRRNEQYF

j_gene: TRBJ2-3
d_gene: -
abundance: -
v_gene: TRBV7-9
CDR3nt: TGTGCCAGCAGCCCCAAAGGTCGGGGCGATACGCAGTATTTT
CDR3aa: CASSPKGRGDTQYF

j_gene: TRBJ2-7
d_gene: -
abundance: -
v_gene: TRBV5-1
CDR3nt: TGCGCCAGCAGCTTGGCTATGCAGCCCTCCTACGAGCAGTACTTC
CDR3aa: CASSLAMQPSYEQYF

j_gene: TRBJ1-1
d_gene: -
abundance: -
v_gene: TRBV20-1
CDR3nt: TGCAGTGCTAGGGGAAAACACAGACCAACTGAAGCTTTCTTT
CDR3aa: CSARGKHRPTEAFF

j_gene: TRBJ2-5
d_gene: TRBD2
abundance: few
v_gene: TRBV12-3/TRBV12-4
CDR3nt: TGTGCCAGCAGTTTTTGGAGTGGGGAGGGGCTGTACTTC
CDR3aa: CASSFWSGEGLYF

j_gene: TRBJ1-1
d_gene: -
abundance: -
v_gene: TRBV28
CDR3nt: TGTGCCAGCAGTTTAAGGGCTCTTCTGGGGGTGGCGAACACTGAAGCTTTCTTT
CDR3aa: CASSLRALLGVANTEAFF

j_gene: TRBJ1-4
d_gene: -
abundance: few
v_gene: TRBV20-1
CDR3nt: TGCAGTGCTAGAGAGGGAGGGTCTAATGAAAAACTGTTTTTT
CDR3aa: CSAREGGSNEKLFF

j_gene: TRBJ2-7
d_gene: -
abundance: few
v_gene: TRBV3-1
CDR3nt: TGTGCCAGCAGCCTAGGGTCGTTTGACTACGAGCAGTACTTC
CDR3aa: CASSLGSFDYEQYF

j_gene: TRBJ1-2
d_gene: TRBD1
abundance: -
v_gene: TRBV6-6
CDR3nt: TGTGCCAGCAGTACCCAGGACAGGGCTCATGGCTACACCTTC
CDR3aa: CASSTQDRAHGYTF

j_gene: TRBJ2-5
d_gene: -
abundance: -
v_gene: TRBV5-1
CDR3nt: TGCGCCAGCAGCTTAGGAGAGACCCAGCACTTC
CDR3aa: CASSLGETQHF

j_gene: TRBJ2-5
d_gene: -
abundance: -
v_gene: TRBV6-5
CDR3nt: TGTGCCAGCAGTTACTCGATCACCGGTAGCCAAGAGACCCAGTACTTC
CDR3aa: CASSYSITGSQETQYF

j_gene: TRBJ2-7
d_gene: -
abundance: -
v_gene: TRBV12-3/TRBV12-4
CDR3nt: TGTGCCAGCAGTCGGGATGGAGGAGCCTACGAGCAGTACTTC
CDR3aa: CASSRDGGAYEQYF

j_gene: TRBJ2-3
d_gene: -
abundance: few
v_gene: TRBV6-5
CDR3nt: TGTGCCAGCAGCCCTCTCTCGTGGGAGATGTCAGATACGCAGTATTTT
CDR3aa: CASSPLSWEMSDTQYF

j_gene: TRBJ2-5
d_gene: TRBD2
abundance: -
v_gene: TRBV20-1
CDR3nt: TGCAGTGCCCCGGCCCCAGCGGGGGGCCGGAAAGAGACCCAGTACTTC
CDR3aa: CSAPAPAGGRKETQYF